This T cell receptor (beta chain) was profiled in a study of CD8 T cells in ankylosing spondylitis (TCRdb year 2017). Study-level background: The study set out to find disease-linked TCR variants by profiling T cell receptor beta repertoires in ankylosing spondylitis patients and healthy donors. The full study cohort comprised around 25 ankylosing spondylitis patients and around 100 healthy donors. Peripheral blood was sampled, and synovial fluid was also collected from ankylosing spondylitis patients. The paper's findings and limits, for the study overall: The disease-linked clones showed a CD8+ phenotype and occurred at relatively low frequencies in peripheral blood. Blood from ankylosing spondylitis patients appeared to be characterized by a TCR beta motif made up of under 10 highly homologous amino acid variants. Significant enrichment of the disease-linked clones was reported in matched synovial fluid samples from ankylosing spondylitis patients. Some motif variants were previously reported in synovial fluid and blood of reactive arthritis patients, suggesting common disease-initiation mechanisms.

There are 14 amino acids in the CDR3, from cysteine to phenylalanine inclusive. Solely the CDR3 DNA is kept, with 42 bases framed from the first base. V sheds 3 bases and J sheds 0 bases, leaving 10 bases between their ends. Reading the germline V gene gives CDR1 SQVTM and CDR2 ANQGSEA. Many counts were recorded for this clonotype. It has no known antigen specificity. No clone much larger than this one lies a single base away; base qualities are absent. The sequencer was an Illumina HiSeq 2500. Quantitative 5'-RACE with molecular barcodes was used to prepare TCR beta libraries. The study's processing was this. Disease-linked TCR variants were identified with a new computational method built on a probabilistic model of VDJ rearrangement. Clones were called with MiXCR by TCRdb after fastp trimmed the public reads at Q25, and only in-frame beta chains were retained. Every entry covers one CDR3 protein and lists the most common genes and DNA from its rows. The V and J calls and clone size come from TCRdb's table, not from the authors' own analysis. The sample table shows under 300,000 distinct CDR3 sequences, and about 10% are seen once. Roughly 6.8% of the sample comes from the top ten.

The receptor chain draws on TRBV29-1 and TRBJ2-3, with the D gene not clear enough to name. What was sequenced was blood, either unsorted or a sorted T cell fraction (not recorded which). This TCR was recovered from a male donor with ankylosing spondylitis or in good health (not recorded which). The DNA sequence is TGCAGCGTTGATGGGATAGCTAGCACAGATACGCAGTATTTT. This gives the protein CSVDGIASTDTQYF.